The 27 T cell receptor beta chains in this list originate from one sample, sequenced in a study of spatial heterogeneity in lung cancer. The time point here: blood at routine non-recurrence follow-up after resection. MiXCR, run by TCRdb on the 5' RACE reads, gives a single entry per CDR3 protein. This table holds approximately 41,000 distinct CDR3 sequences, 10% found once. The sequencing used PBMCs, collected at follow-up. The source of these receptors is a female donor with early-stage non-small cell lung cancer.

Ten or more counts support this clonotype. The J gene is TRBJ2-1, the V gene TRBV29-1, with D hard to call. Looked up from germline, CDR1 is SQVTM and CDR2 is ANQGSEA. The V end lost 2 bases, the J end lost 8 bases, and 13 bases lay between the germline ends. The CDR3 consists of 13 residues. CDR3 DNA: TGCAGCGTTGAAATCTTTTGGAAGGATGAGCAGTTCTTC. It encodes CSVEIFWKDEQFF.

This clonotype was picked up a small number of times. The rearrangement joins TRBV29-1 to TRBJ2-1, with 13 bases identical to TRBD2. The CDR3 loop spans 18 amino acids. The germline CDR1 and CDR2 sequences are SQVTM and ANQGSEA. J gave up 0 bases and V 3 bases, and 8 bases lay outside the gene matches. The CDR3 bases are TGCAGCGTTGAGCGAACTAGCGGGGGGGTAAGCTCCTACAATGAGCAGTTCTTC. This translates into CSVERTSGGVSSYNEQFF.

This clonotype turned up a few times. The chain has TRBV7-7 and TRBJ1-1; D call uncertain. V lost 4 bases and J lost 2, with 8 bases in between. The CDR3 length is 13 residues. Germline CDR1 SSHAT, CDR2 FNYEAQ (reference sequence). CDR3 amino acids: CASSSQVNTEAFF. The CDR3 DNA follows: TGTGCCAGCAGCTCCCAGGTTAACACTGAAGCTTTCTTT. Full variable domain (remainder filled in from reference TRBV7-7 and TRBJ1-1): GAGVSQSPRYKVTKRGQDVTLRCDPISSHATLYWYQQALGQGPEFLTYFNYEAQPDKSGLPSDRFSAERPEGSISTLTIQRTEQRDSAMYRCASSSQVNTEAFFGQGTRLTVV.

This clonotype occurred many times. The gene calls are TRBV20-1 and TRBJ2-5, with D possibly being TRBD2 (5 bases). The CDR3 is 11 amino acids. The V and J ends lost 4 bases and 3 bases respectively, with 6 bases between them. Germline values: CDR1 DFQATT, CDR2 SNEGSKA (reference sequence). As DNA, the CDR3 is TGCAGTGCTATGAGGGAAGAGACCCAGTACTTC. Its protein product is CSAMREETQYF.

The CDR3 protein is CASIHRRLGGYTF. The DNA for the CDR3 is TGTGCCAGCATTCACCGGCGACTTGGGGGCTACACCTTC. The chain carries TRBV12-3 or TRBV12-4 and TRBJ1-2; D unclear. Trimming took 7 bases from V and 8 from J, leaving 17 bases between them. The CDR3 spans 13 residues.

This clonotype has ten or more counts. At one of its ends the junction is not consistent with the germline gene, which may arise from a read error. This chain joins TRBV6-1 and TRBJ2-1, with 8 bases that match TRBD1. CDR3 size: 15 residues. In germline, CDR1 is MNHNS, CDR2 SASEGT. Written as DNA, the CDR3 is TGTGCCAGCAGTGAGTCCGGGACAGGCTACAAGGAGCAGTTCTTC. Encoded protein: CASSESGTGYKEQFF.

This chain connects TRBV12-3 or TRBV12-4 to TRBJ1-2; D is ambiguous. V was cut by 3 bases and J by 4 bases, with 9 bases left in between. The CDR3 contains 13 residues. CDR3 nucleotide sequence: TGTGCCAGCAGTTTGAGAGTTGGCTATGGCTACACCTTC. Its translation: CASSLRVGYGYTF.

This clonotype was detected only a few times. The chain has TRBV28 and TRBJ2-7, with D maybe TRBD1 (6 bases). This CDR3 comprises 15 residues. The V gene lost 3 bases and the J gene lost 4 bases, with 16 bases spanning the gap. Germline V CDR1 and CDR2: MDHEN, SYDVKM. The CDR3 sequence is CASSLRATGEYEQYF. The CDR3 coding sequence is TGTGCCAGCAGTTTGCGGGCGACAGGAGAGTACGAGCAGTACTTC.

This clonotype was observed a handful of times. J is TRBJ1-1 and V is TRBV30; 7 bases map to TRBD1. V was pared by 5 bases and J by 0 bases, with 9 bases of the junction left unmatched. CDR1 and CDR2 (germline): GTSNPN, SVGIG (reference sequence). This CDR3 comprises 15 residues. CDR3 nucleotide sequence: TGTGCCTGGGCGGACAGGCTAATCATGAACACTGAAGCTTTCTTT. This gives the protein CAWADRLIMNTEAFF.

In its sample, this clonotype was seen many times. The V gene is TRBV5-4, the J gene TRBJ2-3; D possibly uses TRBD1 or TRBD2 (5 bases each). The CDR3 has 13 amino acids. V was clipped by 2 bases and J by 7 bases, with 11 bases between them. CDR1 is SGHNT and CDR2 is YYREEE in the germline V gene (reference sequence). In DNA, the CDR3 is TGTGCCAGCAGCTTCTCCCGGGGCTATACGCAGTATTTT. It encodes CASSFSRGYTQYF.

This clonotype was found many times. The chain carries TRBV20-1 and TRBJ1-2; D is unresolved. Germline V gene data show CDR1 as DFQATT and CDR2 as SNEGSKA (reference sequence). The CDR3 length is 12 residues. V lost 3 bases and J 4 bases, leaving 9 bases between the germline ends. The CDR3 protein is CSASWASYGYTF. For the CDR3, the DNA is TGCAGTGCTAGTTGGGCTAGCTATGGCTACACCTTC.

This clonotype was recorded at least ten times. CDR3 residues: CASNKQGLHGYTF. CDR3 DNA sequence: TGTGCCAGCAACAAACAGGGGTTGCATGGCTACACCTTC. The chain has TRBV2 and TRBJ1-2; 7 positions agree with TRBD1. V was pared by 7 bases and J by 6 bases, with 8 bases of the junction left unmatched. The CDR3 is made up of 13 amino acids. Germline V gene lookup returns CDR1 SNHLY and CDR2 FYNNEI.

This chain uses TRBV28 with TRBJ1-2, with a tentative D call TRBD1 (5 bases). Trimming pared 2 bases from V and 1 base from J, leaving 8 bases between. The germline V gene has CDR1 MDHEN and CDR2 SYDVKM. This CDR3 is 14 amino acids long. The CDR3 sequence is CASSLMGGNYGYTF. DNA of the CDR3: TGTGCCAGCAGTTTAATGGGGGGTAACTATGGCTACACCTTC.

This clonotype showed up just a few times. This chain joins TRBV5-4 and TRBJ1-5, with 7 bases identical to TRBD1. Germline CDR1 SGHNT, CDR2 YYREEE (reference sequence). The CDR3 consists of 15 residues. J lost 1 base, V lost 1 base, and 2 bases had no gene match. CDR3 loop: CASSLKGASNQPQHF. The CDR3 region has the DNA TGTGCCAGCAGCTTGAAGGGGGCGAGCAATCAGCCCCAGCATTTT.

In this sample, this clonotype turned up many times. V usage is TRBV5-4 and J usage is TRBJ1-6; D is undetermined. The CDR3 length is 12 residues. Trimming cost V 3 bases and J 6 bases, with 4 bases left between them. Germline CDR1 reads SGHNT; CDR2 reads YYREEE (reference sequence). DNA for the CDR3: TGTGCCAGCAGCTCTTTTAATTCACCCCTCCACTTT. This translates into CASSSFNSPLHF. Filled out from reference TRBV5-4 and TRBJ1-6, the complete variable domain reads ETGVTQSPTHLIKTRGQQVTLRCSSQSGHNTVSWYQQALGQGPQFIFQYYREEENGRGNFPPRFSGLQFPNYSSELNVNALELDDSALYLCASSSFNSPLHFGNGTRLTVT.

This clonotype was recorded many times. CDR3: CASSTLGQGMGTDTQYF. In DNA, the CDR3 is TGTGCCAGCAGCACCCTGGGACAGGGTATGGGCACAGATACGCAGTATTTT. The chain has TRBV11-2 and TRBJ2-3, with TRBD1 matching over 9 bases. V shed 5 bases, J shed 1 base, and the junction held 10 bases outside the gene matches. The CDR3 is 17 residues long. Germline V gene sequence: CDR1 SGHAT, CDR2 FQNNGV.

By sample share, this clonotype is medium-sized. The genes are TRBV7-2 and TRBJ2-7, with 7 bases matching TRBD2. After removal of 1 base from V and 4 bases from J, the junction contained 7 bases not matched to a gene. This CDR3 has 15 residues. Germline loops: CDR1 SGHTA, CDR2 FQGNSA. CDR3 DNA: TGTGCCAGCAGCTTAGACGGCAGGGAGGGTTACGAGCAGTACTTC. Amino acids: CASSLDGREGYEQYF.

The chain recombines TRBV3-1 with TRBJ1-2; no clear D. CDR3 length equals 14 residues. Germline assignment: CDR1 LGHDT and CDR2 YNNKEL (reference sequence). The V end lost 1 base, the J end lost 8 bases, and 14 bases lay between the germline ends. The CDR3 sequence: CASSQGPAGYGYTF. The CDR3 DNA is TGTGCCAGCAGCCAAGGTCCGGCAGGCTACGGCTACACCTTC.

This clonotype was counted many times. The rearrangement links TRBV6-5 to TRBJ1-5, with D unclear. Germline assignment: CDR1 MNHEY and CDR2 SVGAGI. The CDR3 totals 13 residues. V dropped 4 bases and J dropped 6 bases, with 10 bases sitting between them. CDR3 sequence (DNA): TGTGCCAGCAGTTCCAACTCGGGTCAGCCCCAGCATTTT. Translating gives CASSSNSGQPQHF.

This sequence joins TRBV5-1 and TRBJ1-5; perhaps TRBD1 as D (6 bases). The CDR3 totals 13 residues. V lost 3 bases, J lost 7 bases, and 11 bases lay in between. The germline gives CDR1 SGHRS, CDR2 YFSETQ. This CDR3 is CASSSERGQPQHF. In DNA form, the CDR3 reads TGCGCCAGCAGCTCGGAAAGGGGGCAGCCCCAGCATTTT.

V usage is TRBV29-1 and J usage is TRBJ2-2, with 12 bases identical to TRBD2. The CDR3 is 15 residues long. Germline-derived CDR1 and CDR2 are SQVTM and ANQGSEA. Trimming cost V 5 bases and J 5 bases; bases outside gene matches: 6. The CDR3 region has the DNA TGCAGCGTTATTCCCACTAGCGGGGGGACCGGGGAGCTGTTTTTT. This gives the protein CSVIPTSGGTGELFF.

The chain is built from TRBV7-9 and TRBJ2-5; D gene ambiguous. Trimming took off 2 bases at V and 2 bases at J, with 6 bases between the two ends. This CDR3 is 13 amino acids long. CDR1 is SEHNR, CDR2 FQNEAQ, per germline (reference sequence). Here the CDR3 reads CASSLSEQETQYF. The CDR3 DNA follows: TGTGCCAGCAGCTTAAGTGAGCAAGAGACCCAGTACTTC.

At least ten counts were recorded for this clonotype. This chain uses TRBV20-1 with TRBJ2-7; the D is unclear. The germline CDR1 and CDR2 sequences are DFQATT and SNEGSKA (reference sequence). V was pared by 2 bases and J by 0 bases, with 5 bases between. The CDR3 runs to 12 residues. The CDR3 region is CSARRLSYEQYF. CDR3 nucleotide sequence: TGCAGTGCTAGAAGACTCTCCTACGAGCAGTACTTC.

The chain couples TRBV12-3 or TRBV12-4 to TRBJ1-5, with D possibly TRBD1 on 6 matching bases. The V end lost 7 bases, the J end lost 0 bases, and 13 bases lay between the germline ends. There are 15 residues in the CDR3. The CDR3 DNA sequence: TGTGCCAGCAACAGAGGGGGTTATAGCAATCAGCCCCAGCATTTT. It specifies CASNRGGYSNQPQHF.

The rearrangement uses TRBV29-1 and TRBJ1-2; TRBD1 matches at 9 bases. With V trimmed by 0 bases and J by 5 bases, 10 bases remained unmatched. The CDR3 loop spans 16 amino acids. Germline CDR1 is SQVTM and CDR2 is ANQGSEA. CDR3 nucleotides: TGCAGCGTTGAAGACGACAGGGGGATGTTAGATTATGGCTACACCTTC. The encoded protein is CSVEDDRGMLDYGYTF.

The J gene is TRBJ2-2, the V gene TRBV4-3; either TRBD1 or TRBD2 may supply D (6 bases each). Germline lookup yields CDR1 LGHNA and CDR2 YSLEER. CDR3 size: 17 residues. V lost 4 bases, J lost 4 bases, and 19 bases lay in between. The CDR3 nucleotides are TGCGCCAGCAGCCGAACGTTGGGGGGCCAACGCACCGGGGAGCTGTTTTTT. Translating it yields CASSRTLGGQRTGELFF.

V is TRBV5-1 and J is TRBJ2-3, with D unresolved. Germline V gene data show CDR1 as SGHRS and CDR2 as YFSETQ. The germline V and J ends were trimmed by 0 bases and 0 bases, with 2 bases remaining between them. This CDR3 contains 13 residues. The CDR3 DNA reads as TGCGCCAGCAGCTTGGGGAGCACAGATACGCAGTATTTT. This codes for CASSLGSTDTQYF.